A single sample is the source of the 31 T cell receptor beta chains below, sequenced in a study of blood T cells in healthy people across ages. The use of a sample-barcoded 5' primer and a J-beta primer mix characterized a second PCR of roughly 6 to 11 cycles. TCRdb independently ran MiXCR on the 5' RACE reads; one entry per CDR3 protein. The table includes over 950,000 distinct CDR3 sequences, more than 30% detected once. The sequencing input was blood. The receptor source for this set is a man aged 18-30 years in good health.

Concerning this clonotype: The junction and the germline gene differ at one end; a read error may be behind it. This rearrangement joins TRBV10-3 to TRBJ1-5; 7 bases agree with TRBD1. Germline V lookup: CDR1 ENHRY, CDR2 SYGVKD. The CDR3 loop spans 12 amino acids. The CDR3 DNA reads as TGTGCCATAGGGACAGTCGGCCAGCCCCACCATTTT. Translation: CAIGTVGQPHHF.

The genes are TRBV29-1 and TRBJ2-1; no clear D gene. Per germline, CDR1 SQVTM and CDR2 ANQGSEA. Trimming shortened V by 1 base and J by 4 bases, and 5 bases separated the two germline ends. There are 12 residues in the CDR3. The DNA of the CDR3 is TGCAGCGTTGAAGTGGGGTACAATGAGCAGTTCTTC. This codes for CSVEVGYNEQFF.

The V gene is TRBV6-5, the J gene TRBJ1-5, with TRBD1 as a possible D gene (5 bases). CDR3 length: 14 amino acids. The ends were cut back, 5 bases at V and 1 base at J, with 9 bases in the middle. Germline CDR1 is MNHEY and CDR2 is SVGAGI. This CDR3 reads CASSRDASNQPQHF. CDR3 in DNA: TGTGCCAGCAGTCGGGACGCCAGCAATCAGCCCCAGCATTTT.

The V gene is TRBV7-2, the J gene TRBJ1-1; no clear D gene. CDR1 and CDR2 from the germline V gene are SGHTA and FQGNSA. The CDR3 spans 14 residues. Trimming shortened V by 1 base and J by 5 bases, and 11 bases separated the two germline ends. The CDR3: CASSLEGWWTEAFF. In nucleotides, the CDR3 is TGTGCCAGCAGCTTAGAAGGGTGGTGGACTGAAGCTTTCTTT.

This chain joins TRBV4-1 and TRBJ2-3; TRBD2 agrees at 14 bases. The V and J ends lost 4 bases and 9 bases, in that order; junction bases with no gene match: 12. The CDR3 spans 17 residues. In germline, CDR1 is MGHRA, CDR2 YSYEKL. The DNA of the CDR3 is TGCGCCAGCAGCCCTGGGACTAGCGGGGGATTAGGTCTAACGCAGTATTTT. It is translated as CASSPGTSGGLGLTQYF.

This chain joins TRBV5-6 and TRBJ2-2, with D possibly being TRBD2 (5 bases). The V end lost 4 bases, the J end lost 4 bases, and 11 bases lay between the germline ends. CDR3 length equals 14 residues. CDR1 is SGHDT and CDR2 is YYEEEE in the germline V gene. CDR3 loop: CASSGERSTGELFF. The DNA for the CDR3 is TGTGCCAGCAGCGGGGAGCGGAGCACCGGGGAGCTGTTTTTT.

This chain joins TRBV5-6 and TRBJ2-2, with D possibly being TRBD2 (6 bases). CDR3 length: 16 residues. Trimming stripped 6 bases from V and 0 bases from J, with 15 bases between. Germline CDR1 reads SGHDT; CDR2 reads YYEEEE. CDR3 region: CASISNERANTGELFF. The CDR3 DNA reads TGTGCCAGCATTAGTAATGAGCGGGCGAACACCGGGGAGCTGTTTTTT.

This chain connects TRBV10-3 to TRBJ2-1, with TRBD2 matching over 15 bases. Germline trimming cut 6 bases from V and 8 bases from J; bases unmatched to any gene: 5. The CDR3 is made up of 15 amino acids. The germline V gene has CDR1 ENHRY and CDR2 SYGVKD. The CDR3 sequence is CAISLRTSGRDEQFF. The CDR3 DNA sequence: TGTGCCATCAGCCTAAGGACTAGCGGGAGGGATGAGCAGTTCTTC.

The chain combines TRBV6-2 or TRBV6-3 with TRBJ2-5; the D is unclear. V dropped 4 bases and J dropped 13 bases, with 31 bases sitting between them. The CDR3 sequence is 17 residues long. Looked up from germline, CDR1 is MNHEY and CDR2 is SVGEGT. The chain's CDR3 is CASSSPRQDLPYNERYF. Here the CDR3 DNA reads TGTGCCAGCAGTTCTCCAAGGCAGGACCTCCCATACAATGAGCGGTACTTC.

CDR3 in amino acids: CASGLVVAEAFF. The CDR3 nucleotides are TGTGCTAGTGGTTTGGTCGTGGCTGAAGCTTTCTTT. The genes are TRBV12-5 and TRBJ1-1, with D unresolved. From germline, CDR1 is LGHNT and CDR2 FRNRAP. CDR3 length: 12 residues. Between the trimmed V and J ends, which lost 0 bases and 6 bases, there was a span of 5 bases.

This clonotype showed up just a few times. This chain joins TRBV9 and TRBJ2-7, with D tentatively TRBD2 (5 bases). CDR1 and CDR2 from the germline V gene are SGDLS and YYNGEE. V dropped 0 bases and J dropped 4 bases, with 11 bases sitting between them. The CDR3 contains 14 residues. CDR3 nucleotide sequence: TGTGCCAGCAGCGTAGACCTAGCCCAGTACGAGCAGTACTTC. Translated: CASSVDLAQYEQYF.

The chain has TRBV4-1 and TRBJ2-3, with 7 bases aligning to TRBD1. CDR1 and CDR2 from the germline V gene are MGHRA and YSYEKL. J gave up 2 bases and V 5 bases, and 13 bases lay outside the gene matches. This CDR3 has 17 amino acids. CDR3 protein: CASSTALTGDNTDTQYF. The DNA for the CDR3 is TGCGCCAGCAGCACGGCCCTCACAGGGGACAACACAGATACGCAGTATTTT.

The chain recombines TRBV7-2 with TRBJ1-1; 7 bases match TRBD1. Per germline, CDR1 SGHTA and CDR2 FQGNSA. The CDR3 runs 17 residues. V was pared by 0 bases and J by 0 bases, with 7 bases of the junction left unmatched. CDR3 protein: CASSLAPGGYMNTEAFF. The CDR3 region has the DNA TGTGCCAGCAGCTTAGCTCCAGGGGGTTACATGAACACTGAAGCTTTCTTT.

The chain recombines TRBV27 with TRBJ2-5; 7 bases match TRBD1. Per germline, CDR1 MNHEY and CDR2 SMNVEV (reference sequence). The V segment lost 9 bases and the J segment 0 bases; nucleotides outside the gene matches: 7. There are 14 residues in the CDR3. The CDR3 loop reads CASKPQGHQETQYF. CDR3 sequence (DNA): TGTGCCAGTAAGCCACAGGGGCACCAAGAGACCCAGTACTTC.

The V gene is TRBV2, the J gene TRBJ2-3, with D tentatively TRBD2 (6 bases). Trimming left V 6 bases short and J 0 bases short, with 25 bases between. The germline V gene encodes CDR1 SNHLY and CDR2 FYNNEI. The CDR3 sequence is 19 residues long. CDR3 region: CASSGDSKPKTTSTDTQYF. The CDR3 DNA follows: TGTGCCAGCAGCGGGGACTCCAAGCCCAAGACCACTAGCACAGATACGCAGTATTTT. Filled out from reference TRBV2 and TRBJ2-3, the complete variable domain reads EPEVTQTPSHQVTQMGQEVILRCVPISNHLYFYWYRQILGQKVEFLVSFYNNEISEKSEIFDDQFSVERPDGSNFTLKIRSTKLEDSAMYFCASSGDSKPKTTSTDTQYFGPGTRLTVL.

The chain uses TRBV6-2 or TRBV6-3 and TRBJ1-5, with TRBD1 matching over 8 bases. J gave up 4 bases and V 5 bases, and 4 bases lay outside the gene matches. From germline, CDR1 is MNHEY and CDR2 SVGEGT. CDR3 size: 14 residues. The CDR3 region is CASSVTGENQPQHF. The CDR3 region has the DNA TGTGCCAGCAGTGTGACAGGGGAGAATCAGCCCCAGCATTTT.

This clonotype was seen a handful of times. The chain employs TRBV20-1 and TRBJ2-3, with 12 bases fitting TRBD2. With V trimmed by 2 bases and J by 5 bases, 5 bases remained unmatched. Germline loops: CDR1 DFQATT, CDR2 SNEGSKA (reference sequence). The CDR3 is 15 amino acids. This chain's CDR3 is CSARPLAGGQDTQYF. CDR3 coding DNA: TGCAGTGCTAGACCCCTAGCGGGGGGGCAAGATACGCAGTATTTT.

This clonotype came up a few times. The DNA for the CDR3 is TGTGCCAGCAGACCCTTGCCAGGGGGCAGTCAAAATGAGCAGTTCTTC. Its protein product is CASRPLPGGSQNEQFF. This chain uses TRBV6-2 or TRBV6-3 with TRBJ2-1; the match to TRBD1 covers 8 bases. Trimming took 6 bases from V and 7 from J; bases not matched to a gene: 14. Germline CDR1 MNHEY, CDR2 SVGEGT. The CDR3 length is 16 residues.

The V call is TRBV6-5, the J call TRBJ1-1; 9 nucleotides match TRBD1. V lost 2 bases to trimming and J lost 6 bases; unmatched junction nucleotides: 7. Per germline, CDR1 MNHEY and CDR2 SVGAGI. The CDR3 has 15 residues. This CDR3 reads CASSYKGTGSAEAFF. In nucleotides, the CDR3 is TGTGCCAGCAGTTACAAGGGGACAGGGAGCGCTGAAGCTTTCTTT.

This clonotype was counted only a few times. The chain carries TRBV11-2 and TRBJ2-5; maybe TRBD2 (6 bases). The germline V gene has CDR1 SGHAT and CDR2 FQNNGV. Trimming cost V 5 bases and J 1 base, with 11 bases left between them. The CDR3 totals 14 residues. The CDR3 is CASSKTRAQETQYF. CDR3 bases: TGTGCCAGCAGCAAGACTAGGGCCCAAGAGACCCAGTACTTC.

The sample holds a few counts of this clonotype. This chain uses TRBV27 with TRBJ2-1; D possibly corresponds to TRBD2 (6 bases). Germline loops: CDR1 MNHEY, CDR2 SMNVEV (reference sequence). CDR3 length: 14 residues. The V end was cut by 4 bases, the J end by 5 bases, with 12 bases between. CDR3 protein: CASSYSQRDNEQFF. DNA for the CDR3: TGTGCCAGCAGTTACAGTCAGCGGGACAATGAGCAGTTCTTC.

The CDR3: CATSDLFNYGYTF. For the CDR3, the DNA is TGTGCCACCAGTGATTTGTTTAACTATGGCTACACCTTC. The gene calls are TRBV24-1 and TRBJ1-2, with unresolved D. V lost 0 bases, J lost 1 base, and 2 bases lay in between. This CDR3 comprises 13 residues. CDR1 and CDR2 (germline): KGHDR, SFDVKD.

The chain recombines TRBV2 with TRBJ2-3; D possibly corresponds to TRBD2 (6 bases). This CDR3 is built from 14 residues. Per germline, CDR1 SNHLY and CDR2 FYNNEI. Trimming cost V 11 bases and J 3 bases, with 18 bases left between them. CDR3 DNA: TGTGCCGGAAGACTTGTCGGAGGGACAGATACGCAGTATTTT. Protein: CAGRLVGGTDTQYF.

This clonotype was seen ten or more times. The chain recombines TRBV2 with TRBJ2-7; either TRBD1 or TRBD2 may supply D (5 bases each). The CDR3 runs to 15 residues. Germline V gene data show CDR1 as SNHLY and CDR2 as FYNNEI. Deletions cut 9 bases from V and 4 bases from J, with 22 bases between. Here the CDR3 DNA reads TGTGCCAGTCAGACCGGGACCTTGATAGGATACGAGCAGTACTTC. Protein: CASQTGTLIGYEQYF.

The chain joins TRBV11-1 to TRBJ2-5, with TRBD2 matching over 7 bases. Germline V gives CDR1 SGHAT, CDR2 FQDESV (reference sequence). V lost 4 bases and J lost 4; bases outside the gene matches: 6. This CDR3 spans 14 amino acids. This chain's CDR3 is CASSYPAGTETQYF. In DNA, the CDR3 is TGTGCCAGCAGCTACCCAGCGGGGACAGAGACCCAGTACTTC. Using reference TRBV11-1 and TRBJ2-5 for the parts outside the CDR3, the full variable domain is EAEVAQSPRYKITEKSQAVAFWCDPISGHATLYWYRQILGQGPELLVQFQDESVVDDSQLPKDRFSAERLKGVDSTLKIQPAELGDSAMYLCASSYPAGTETQYFGPGTRLLVL.

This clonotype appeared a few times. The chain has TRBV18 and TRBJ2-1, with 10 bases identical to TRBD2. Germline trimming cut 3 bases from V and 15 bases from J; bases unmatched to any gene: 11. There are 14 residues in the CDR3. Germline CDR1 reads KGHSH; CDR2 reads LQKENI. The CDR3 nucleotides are TGTGCCAGCTCACCGCTTCTAGCGGGGGACTTGGGGTTCTTC. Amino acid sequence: CASSPLLAGDLGFF.

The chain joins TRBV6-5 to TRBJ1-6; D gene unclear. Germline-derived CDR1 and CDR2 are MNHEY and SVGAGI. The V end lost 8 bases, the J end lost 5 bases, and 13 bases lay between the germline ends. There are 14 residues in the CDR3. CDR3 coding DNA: TGTGCCAGCGTCCGGGCGGAAAATAATTCACCCCTCCACTTT. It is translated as CASVRAENNSPLHF.

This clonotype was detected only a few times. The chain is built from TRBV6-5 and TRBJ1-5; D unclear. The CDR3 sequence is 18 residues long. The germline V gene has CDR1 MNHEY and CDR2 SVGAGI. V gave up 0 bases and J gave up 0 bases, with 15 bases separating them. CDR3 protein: CASSYSRASVFSNQPQHF. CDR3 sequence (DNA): TGTGCCAGCAGTTACTCGAGGGCTTCGGTTTTTAGCAATCAGCCCCAGCATTTT.

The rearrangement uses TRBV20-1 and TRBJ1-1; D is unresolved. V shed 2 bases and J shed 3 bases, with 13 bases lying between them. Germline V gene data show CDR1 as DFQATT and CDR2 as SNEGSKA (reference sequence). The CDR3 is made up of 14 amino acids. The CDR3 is CSARLGGPYTEAFF. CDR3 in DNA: TGCAGTGCTAGATTGGGCGGCCCGTACACTGAAGCTTTCTTT.

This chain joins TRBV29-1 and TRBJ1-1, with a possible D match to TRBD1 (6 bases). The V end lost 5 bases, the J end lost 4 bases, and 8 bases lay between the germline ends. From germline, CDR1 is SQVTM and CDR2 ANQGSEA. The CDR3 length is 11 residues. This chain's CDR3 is CSVTGSTEAFF. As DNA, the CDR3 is TGCAGCGTTACAGGGAGCACTGAAGCTTTCTTT.

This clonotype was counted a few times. The CDR3 DNA sequence: TGTGCCAGCAGTTTAGAAGGCGGGGGGTCGAATGAGCAGTTCTTC. Translated, it gives CASSLEGGGSNEQFF. This chain links TRBV12-3 or TRBV12-4 with TRBJ2-1; TRBD2 agrees at 8 bases. There are 15 residues in the CDR3. V gave up 1 base and J gave up 7 bases; unmatched junction bases: 6.